The 2 T cell receptor beta chains given below trace back to one sample, sequenced in a study of Ad26.COV2.S vaccination and SARS-CoV-2 variants. Treatment given: over 15 received Ad26.COV2.S at low or high dose, single or two shots; roughly five received placebo; per-sample allocation not given. Specimen acquisition occurred on day 63 following the initial vaccine or placebo injection. Sequencing used immunoSEQ multiplex PCR; TCRdb keeps in-frame clones, though not all of them. The profile shows 350,000 to 450,000 clones, roughly 84% of them singletons. Sequencing used peripheral blood, obtained in a trial of Ad26.COV2.S vaccine versus placebo. The receptors derive from a person aged 18-65 years who received the Ad26.COV2.S COVID-19 vaccine or a placebo.

Notes on this clone: Other DNA sequences in this sample translate to the same CDR3. V and J are TRBV19 and TRBJ2-7, with 7 bases fitting TRBD1. The germline V gene encodes CDR1 LNHDA and CDR2 SQIVND (reference sequence). The CDR3 is 13 residues long. V lost 4 bases, J lost 2 bases, and 2 bases stayed unmatched. The DNA of the CDR3 is TGTGCCAGTAGTACCCAGGGGGCCTACGAGCAGTACTTC. Protein sequence: CASSTQGAYEQYF.

This clone was counted only a few times. Written as DNA, the CDR3 is TGTGCCAGCAGCCAAGCGACAGGGGGGAACACTGAAGCTTTCTTT. Encoded protein: CASSQATGGNTEAFF. This chain links TRBV14 with TRBJ1-1; 9 positions match TRBD1. Germline trimming cut 1 base from V and 1 base from J; bases unmatched to any gene: 1. Germline CDR1 SGHDN, CDR2 FVKESK. The CDR3 totals 15 residues.